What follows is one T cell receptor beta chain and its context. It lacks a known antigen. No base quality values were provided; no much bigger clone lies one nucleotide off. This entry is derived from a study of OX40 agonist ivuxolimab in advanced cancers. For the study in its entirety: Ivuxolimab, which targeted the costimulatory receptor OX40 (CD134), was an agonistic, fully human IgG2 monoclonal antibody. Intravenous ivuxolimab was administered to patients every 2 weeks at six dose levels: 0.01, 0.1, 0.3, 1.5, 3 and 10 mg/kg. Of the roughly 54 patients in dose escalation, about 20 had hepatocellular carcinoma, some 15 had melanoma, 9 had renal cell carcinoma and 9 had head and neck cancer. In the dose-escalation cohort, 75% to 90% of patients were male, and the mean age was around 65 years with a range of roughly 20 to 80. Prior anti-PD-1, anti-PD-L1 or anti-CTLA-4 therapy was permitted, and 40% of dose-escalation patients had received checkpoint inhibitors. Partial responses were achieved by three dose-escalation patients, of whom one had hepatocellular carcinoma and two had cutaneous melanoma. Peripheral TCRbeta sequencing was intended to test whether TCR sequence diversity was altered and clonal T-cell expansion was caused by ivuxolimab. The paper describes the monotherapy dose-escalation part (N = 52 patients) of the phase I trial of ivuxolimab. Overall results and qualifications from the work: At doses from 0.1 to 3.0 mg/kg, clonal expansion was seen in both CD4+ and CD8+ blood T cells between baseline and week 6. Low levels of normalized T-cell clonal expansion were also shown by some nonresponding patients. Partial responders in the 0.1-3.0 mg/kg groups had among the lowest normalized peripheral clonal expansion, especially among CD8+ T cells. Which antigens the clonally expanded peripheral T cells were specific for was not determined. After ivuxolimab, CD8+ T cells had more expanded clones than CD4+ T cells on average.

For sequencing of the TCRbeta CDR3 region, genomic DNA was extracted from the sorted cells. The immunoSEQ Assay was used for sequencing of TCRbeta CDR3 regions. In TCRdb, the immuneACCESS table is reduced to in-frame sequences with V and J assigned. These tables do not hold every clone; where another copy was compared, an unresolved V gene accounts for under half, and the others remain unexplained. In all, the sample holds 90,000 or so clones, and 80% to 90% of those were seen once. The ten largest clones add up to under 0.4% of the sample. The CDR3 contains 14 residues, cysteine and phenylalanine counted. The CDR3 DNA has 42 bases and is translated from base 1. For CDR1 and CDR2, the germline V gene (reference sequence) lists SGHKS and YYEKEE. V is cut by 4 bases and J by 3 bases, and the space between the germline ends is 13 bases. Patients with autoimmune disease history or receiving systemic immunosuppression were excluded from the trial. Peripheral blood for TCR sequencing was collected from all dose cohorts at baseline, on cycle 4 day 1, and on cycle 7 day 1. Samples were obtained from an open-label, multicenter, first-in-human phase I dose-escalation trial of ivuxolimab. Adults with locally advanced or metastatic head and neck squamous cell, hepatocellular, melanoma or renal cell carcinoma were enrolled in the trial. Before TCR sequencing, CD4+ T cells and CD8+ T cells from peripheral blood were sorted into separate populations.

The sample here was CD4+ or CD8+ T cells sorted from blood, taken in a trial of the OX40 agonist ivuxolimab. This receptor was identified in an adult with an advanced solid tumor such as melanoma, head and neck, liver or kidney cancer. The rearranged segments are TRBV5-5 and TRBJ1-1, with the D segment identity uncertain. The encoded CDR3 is CASSVVRGDTEAFF. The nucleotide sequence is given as TGTGCCAGCAGCGTAGTTCGGGGAGACACTGAAGCTTTCTTT.